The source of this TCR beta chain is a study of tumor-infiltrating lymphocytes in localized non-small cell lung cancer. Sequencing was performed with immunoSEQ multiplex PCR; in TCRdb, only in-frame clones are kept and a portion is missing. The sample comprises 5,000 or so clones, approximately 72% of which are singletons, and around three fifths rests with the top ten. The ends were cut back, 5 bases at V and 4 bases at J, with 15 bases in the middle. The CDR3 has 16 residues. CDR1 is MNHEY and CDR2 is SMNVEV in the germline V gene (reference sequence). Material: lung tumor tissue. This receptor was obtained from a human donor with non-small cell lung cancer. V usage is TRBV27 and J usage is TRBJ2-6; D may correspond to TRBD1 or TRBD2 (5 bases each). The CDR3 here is CASSPLGTGGANVLTF. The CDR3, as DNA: TGTGCCAGCAGTCCACTAGGGACGGGCGGGGCCAACGTCCTGACTTTC.